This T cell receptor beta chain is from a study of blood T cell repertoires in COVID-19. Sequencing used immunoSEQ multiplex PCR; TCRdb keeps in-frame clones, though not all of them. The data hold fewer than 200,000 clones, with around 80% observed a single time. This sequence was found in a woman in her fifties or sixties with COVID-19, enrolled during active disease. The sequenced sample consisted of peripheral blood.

The CDR3 is CASSPRGGIGKLFF. The CDR3 coding sequence is TGTGCCAGCAGTCCTAGGGGAGGGATCGGAAAACTGTTTTTT. V is TRBV28 and J is TRBJ1-4, with D possibly TRBD1 on 5 matching bases. V lost 5 bases to trimming and J lost 10 bases, with 17 bases between them. Germline CDR1 MDHEN, CDR2 SYDVKM. There are 14 residues in the CDR3.